This T cell receptor (beta chain) was captured in a study of T-cell memory formation after mild COVID-19. The wider study: Each donor largely had its own TCR clusters.

The V gene lost 2 bases and the J gene lost 7 bases, with 17 bases spanning the gap. Per germline, CDR1 SGHAT and CDR2 FQDESV (reference sequence). This CDR3 spans 16 amino acids. TCRdb fed the 5' RACE reads into MiXCR, producing one record per CDR3 protein. This sample carries under 300,000 distinct CDR3 sequences, roughly 10% of them seen once, and the ten largest clones take 22%. This clonotype was seen many times. This receptor was obtained from a man aged 18 to 29 who had mild COVID-19 (a few samples of this study predate the infection). Cell type and time point are not known. The genes are TRBV11-1 and TRBJ2-2, with a tentative D call TRBD1 (6 bases). The sequenced material came from PBMCs or a T cell subset sorted from them (not recorded which). CDR3 sequence: CASSLRTQGLVGELFF. DNA of the CDR3: TGTGCCAGCAGCTTACGAACACAGGGCCTGGTCGGGGAGCTGTTTTTT.